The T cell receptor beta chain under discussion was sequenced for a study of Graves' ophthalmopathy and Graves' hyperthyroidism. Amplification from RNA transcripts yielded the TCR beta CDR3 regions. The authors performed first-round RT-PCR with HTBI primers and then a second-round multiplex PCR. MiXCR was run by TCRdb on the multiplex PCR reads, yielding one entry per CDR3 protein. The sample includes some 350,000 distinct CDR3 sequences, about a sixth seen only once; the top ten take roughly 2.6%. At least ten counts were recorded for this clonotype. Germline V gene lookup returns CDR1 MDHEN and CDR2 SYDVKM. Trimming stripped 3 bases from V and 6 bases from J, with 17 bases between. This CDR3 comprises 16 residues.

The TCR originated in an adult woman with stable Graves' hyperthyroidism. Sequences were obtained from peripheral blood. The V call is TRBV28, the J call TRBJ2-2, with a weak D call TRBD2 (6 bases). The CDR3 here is CASSFWRVLQAGELFF. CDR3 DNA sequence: TGTGCCAGCAGTTTTTGGAGGGTCCTCCAAGCCGGGGAGCTGTTTTTT.